One sample yielded the 21 T cell receptor beta chains listed below, sequenced in a study of blood T cell repertoires in COVID-19. The table came from immunoSEQ multiplex PCR; TCRdb's copy has only in-frame clones and leaves some out. Among about 150,000 clones listed, about 89% were seen once. The sequencing input was peripheral blood. Receptor source: a man aged 50 to 59 with acute or convalescent COVID-19.

This sequence joins TRBV5-4 and TRBJ2-2, with TRBD1 as a possible D gene (5 bases). Trimming took 7 bases from V and 5 from J, leaving 18 bases between them. Germline V gives CDR1 SGHNT, CDR2 YYREEE (reference sequence). This CDR3 comprises 15 residues. In DNA, the CDR3 is TGTGCCAGCCACGGACACGGACGACGTACCGGGGAGCTGTTTTTT. This gives the protein CASHGHGRRTGELFF.

The chain employs TRBV28 and TRBJ2-3; 9 bases fit TRBD2. The CDR3 loop spans 16 amino acids. Germline-derived CDR1 and CDR2 are MDHEN and SYDVKM. The ends lost 3 bases at V and 1 base at J; junction bases unmatched: 5. This chain's CDR3 is CASSLLTSGGTDTQYF. The CDR3 DNA is TGTGCCAGCAGTTTGTTGACTAGCGGAGGCACAGATACGCAGTATTTT.

This clone appeared a single time. The V and J genes are TRBV19 and TRBJ1-6, with D uncertain. Germline lookup yields CDR1 LNHDA and CDR2 SQIVND (reference sequence). This CDR3 has 15 residues. The germline V and J ends were trimmed by 3 bases and 7 bases, with 13 bases remaining between them. CDR3: CASSIDNGNNSPLHF. The CDR3 DNA reads as TGTGCCAGTAGTATCGACAACGGTAACAATTCACCCCTCCACTTT.

In its sample, this clone was seen a few times. The chain links TRBV5-1 to TRBJ1-3; a possible D gene is TRBD1 (5 bases). Trimming removed 5 bases at V and 1 base at J, with 10 bases between. This CDR3 contains 14 residues. CDR1 SGHRS and CDR2 YFSETQ come from the germline V gene. The CDR3 coding sequence is TGCGCCAGCAGTACCGGGGGGTCTGGAAACACCATATATTTT. It codes for CASSTGGSGNTIYF.

The chain employs TRBV28 and TRBJ1-5; a possible D gene is TRBD1 (5 bases). The germline V gene encodes CDR1 MDHEN and CDR2 SYDVKM. The CDR3 contains 13 residues. V was cut by 2 bases and J by 8 bases, with 10 bases left in between. CDR3 nucleotides: TGTGCCAGCAGTTTAAGGGGCTGGGAGCCCCAGCATTTT. This encodes CASSLRGWEPQHF.

V gene TRBV30 combines with J gene TRBJ1-1, with a tentative D call TRBD1 (5 bases). The CDR3 extends over 15 amino acids. Germline CDR1 and CDR2: GTSNPN and SVGIG (reference sequence). V lost 3 bases to trimming and J lost 3 bases, with 17 bases between them. The CDR3 nucleotides are TGTGCCTGGAGCCACGGTCGGGGGTCGTACACTGAAGCTTTCTTT. The encoded protein is CAWSHGRGSYTEAFF.

The chain is built from TRBV28 and TRBJ2-5; TRBD2 agrees at 12 bases. CDR1 and CDR2 from the germline V gene are MDHEN and SYDVKM. Germline trimming cut 6 bases from V and 5 bases from J; bases unmatched to any gene: 7. The CDR3 consists of 15 residues. Here the CDR3 reads CASSSSGRAWETQYF. The DNA of the CDR3 is TGTGCCAGCAGCTCTAGCGGGAGGGCATGGGAGACCCAGTACTTC.

The chain combines TRBV18 with TRBJ1-2; D remains unclear. Between the trimmed V and J ends, which lost 2 bases and 2 bases, there was a span of 9 bases. There are 14 residues in the CDR3. The germline V gene has CDR1 KGHSH and CDR2 LQKENI. The CDR3 coding sequence is TGTGCCAGCTCACCAAACAGTCTAAACTATGGCTACACCTTC. Amino acids: CASSPNSLNYGYTF.

V and J are TRBV18 and TRBJ1-2; D ambiguous. Trimming shortened V by 0 bases and J by 6 bases, and 11 bases separated the two germline ends. This CDR3 has 14 amino acids. The V gene's germline CDR1 is KGHSH and CDR2 LQKENI. The CDR3 coding sequence is TGTGCCAGCTCACCACCGACTGGAACGGATGGCTACACCTTC. Protein sequence: CASSPPTGTDGYTF.

The chain uses TRBV28 and TRBJ1-2; D is unresolved. The V gene's germline CDR1 is MDHEN and CDR2 SYDVKM. V was pared by 3 bases and J by 7 bases, with 9 bases between. This CDR3 spans 12 amino acids. CDR3: CASSFPYSGYTF. The DNA of the CDR3 is TGTGCCAGCAGTTTCCCGTATAGTGGCTACACCTTC.

The chain joins TRBV4-2 to TRBJ1-1, with D unclear. Germline-derived CDR1 and CDR2 are LGHNA and YNFKEQ. The CDR3 runs 13 residues. V was shortened by 2 bases and J by 5 bases, with 9 bases between the two germline ends. CDR3 in DNA: TGTGCCAGCAGCCAACAATCCGAGACTGAAGCTTTCTTT. It specifies CASSQQSETEAFF.

J is TRBJ1-4 and V is TRBV19, with D perhaps matching TRBD1 (6 bases). V dropped 8 bases and J dropped 6 bases, with 16 bases sitting between them. CDR3 length equals 14 residues. Germline CDR1 is LNHDA and CDR2 is SQIVND (reference sequence). CDR3 nucleotides: TGTGCCAGTCCATTAGGACAGTGCTATGAAAAACTGTTTTTT. This sequence encodes CASPLGQCYEKLFF.

The CDR3 is CASRNPTGKAFF. Written as DNA, the CDR3 is TGTGCCAGCAGAAACCCGACAGGGAAAGCTTTCTTT. This chain joins TRBV28 and TRBJ1-1, with 7 bases identical to TRBD1. The germline gives CDR1 MDHEN, CDR2 SYDVKM. The length of the CDR3 is 12 residues. With V trimmed by 6 bases and J by 9 bases, 7 bases remained unmatched.

Note on this clone: The same CDR3 also results from other DNA sequences found in this sample. This chain joins TRBV27 and TRBJ1-2; D possibly corresponds to TRBD1 (5 bases). Germline-derived CDR1 and CDR2 are MNHEY and SMNVEV (reference sequence). The CDR3 has 13 amino acids. The V gene lost 6 bases and the J gene lost 4 bases, with 12 bases spanning the gap. CDR3 loop: CASRLRDSYGYTF. The CDR3 DNA reads TGTGCCAGCAGATTAAGAGACAGCTATGGCTACACCTTC.

The J gene is TRBJ2-1, the V gene TRBV27, with D tentatively TRBD1 (7 bases). The CDR3 covers 12 residues. The germline V gene has CDR1 MNHEY and CDR2 SMNVEV (reference sequence). The ends were cut back, 2 bases at V and 14 bases at J, with 13 bases in the middle. In nucleotides, the CDR3 is TGTGCCAGCAGTTTAGCGGGACAGCACGAGTTCTTC. Its protein is CASSLAGQHEFF.

This clone is a singleton in its sample. V and J are TRBV18 and TRBJ2-7; D unclear. V gave up 5 bases and J gave up 2 bases, with 13 bases separating them. This CDR3 region has 14 residues. Germline CDR1 KGHSH, CDR2 LQKENI. The CDR3 DNA follows: TGTGCCAGCTCATCCCGGGTGACGACCTACGAGCAGTACGTC. Translated, it gives CASSSRVTTYEQYV.

This clone was counted a few times. In DNA, the CDR3 is TGTGCCAGCAGACAGGGATTGGCCTATGGCTACACCTTC. Protein sequence: CASRQGLAYGYTF. The chain links TRBV6-5 to TRBJ1-2, with D perhaps matching TRBD1 (6 bases). CDR1 is MNHEY, CDR2 SVGAGI, per germline. This CDR3 comprises 13 residues. V lost 6 bases and J 4 bases, leaving 12 bases between the germline ends.

The chain combines TRBV7-9 with TRBJ2-7; 9 bases are a match to TRBD1. J lost 0 bases, V lost 0 bases, and 3 bases had no gene match. CDR1 SEHNR and CDR2 FQNEAQ come from the germline V gene (reference sequence). The CDR3 spans 16 residues. As DNA, the CDR3 is TGTGCCAGCAGCTTAGCGCACAGGGGGCTCTCCTACGAGCAGTACGTC. Translation: CASSLAHRGLSYEQYV.

The genes are TRBV7-9 and TRBJ1-1, with 7 nucleotides matching TRBD1. Trimming removed 5 bases from V and 4 bases from J; junction bases left unmatched: 10. From germline, CDR1 is SEHNR and CDR2 FQNEAQ (reference sequence). The CDR3 covers 15 residues. CDR3 residues: CASSRRQGSSTEAFF. In nucleotides, the CDR3 is TGTGCCAGCAGCCGTCGACAGGGTTCGAGCACTGAAGCTTTCTTT. Complete variable domain (other parts from reference TRBV7-9 and TRBJ1-1): DTGVSQNPRHKITKRGQNVTFRCDPISEHNRLYWYRQTLGQGPEFLTYFQNEAQLEKSRLLSDRFSAERPKGSFSTLEIQRTEQGDSAMYLCASSRRQGSSTEAFFGQGTRLTVV.

The V gene is TRBV11-2, the J gene TRBJ2-5; D is possibly TRBD1 (6 bases). Trimming left V 4 bases short and J 2 bases short, with 17 bases between. The CDR3 extends over 16 amino acids. Germline assignment: CDR1 SGHAT and CDR2 FQNNGV. This chain's CDR3 is CASSSGGGHKQETQYF. As DNA, the CDR3 is TGTGCCAGCAGCTCAGGTGGGGGACATAAACAAGAGACCCAGTACTTC. Full variable domain (remainder filled in from reference TRBV11-2 and TRBJ2-5): EAGVAQSPRYKIIEKRQSVAFWCNPISGHATLYWYQQILGQGPKLLIQFQNNGVVDDSQLPKDRFSAERLKGVDSTLKIQPAKLEDSAVYLCASSSGGGHKQETQYFGPGTRLLVL.

V usage is TRBV6-4 and J usage is TRBJ2-3, with TRBD1 matching 7 bases. CDR3 length equals 13 residues. Trimming removed 10 bases from V and 5 bases from J; junction bases left unmatched: 9. Germline-derived CDR1 and CDR2 are MRHNA and SNTAGT. As DNA, the CDR3 is TGTGCCACCAAAGGGGGCAAAGGAGATACGCAGTATTTT. It codes for CATKGGKGDTQYF.